Listed below are T cell receptor beta chains from one sample, sequenced in a study of T-cell reconstitution after alpha-beta-depleted transplantation in children. MiXCR, applied by TCRdb to the PCR reads, yields one record per CDR3 protein. The profile covers approximately 520,000 distinct CDR3 sequences, with about 30% appearing a single time and around 2.3% taken by the ten largest. The specimen comprised PBMCs from the stem cell graft donor, sampled from the stem cell graft. These receptor sequences come from a human donor who donated a stem cell graft to a child with aplastic anemia. Each CDR3 is given with its conserved first and last residue. A D gene is named only where the DNA matches it firmly. Clone size is shown for a subset of rows, as once, few, many or a class of expanded clone.

CDR3 protein: CASSQNVGELFF; CDR3 DNA: TGTGCCAGCAGCCAAAACGTCGGGGAGCTGTTTTTT; V gene: TRBV14; clone size: .; D gene: .; J gene: TRBJ2-2
CDR3 protein: CASSQAWQINYGYTF; CDR3 DNA: TGCGCCAGCAGCCAAGCCTGGCAGATTAACTATGGCTACACCTTC; V gene: TRBV4-3; clone size: once; D gene: .; J gene: TRBJ1-2
CDR3 protein: CASSLGLGLANQETQYF; CDR3 DNA: TGTGCCAGCAGCTTAGGCCTGGGACTAGCGAACCAAGAGACCCAGTACTTC; V gene: TRBV11-2; clone size: .; D gene: TRBD2; J gene: TRBJ2-5
CDR3 protein: CAISESPQIERANTEAFF; CDR3 DNA: TGTGCCATCAGTGAGTCGCCCCAGATCGAGAGGGCGAACACTGAAGCTTTCTTT; V gene: TRBV10-3; clone size: few; D gene: .; J gene: TRBJ1-1
CDR3 protein: CASSFLGKASGNTEAFF; CDR3 DNA: TGTGCCAGCAGCTTTTTAGGTAAGGCGAGTGGGAACACTGAAGCTTTCTTT; V gene: TRBV11-2; clone size: .; D gene: .; J gene: TRBJ1-1
CDR3 protein: CSSSGQGAGYGYTF; CDR3 DNA: TGCAGCTCAAGCGGACAGGGGGCTGGCTATGGCTACACCTTC; V gene: TRBV29-1; clone size: few; D gene: TRBD1; J gene: TRBJ1-2
CDR3 protein: CASSRRTGQTQYF; CDR3 DNA: TGTGCCAGCAGCCGAAGGACAGGGCAGACCCAGTACTTC; V gene: TRBV12-3/TRBV12-4; clone size: .; D gene: TRBD1; J gene: TRBJ2-5
CDR3 protein: CASRKRELDTQYF; CDR3 DNA: TGTGCCAGTAGGAAGCGGGAGCTGGATACGCAGTATTTT; V gene: TRBV11-3; clone size: .; D gene: TRBD2; J gene: TRBJ2-3
CDR3 protein: CASSPAGADTQYF; CDR3 DNA: TGTGCCAGCTCACCTGCAGGGGCAGATACGCAGTATTTT; V gene: TRBV18; clone size: many; D gene: .; J gene: TRBJ2-3
CDR3 protein: CASMGGSAFSYNEQFF; CDR3 DNA: TGTGCCAGCATGGGCGGGAGTGCCTTCTCCTACAATGAGCAGTTCTTC; V gene: TRBV7-6; clone size: few; D gene: TRBD2; J gene: TRBJ2-1
CDR3 protein: CAWSKGRENEKLFF; CDR3 DNA: TGTGCCTGGAGTAAAGGCAGGGAGAATGAAAAACTGTTTTTT; V gene: TRBV30; clone size: .; D gene: .; J gene: TRBJ1-4
CDR3 protein: CSVDQGEGSYEQYF; CDR3 DNA: TGCAGCGTTGACCAGGGGGAGGGATCCTACGAGCAGTACTTC; V gene: TRBV29-1; clone size: .; D gene: .; J gene: TRBJ2-7
CDR3 protein: CSATGTGGEETQYF; CDR3 DNA: TGCAGTGCAACCGGGACAGGGGGCGAGGAGACCCAGTACTTC; V gene: TRBV20-1; clone size: few; D gene: TRBD1; J gene: TRBJ2-5
CDR3 protein: CASSDRDANTEAFF; CDR3 DNA: TGTGCCAGCAGCGACAGGGACGCGAACACTGAAGCTTTCTTT; V gene: TRBV6-2/TRBV6-3; clone size: few; D gene: TRBD1; J gene: TRBJ1-1
CDR3 protein: CAWSVVHRTGKGYNEQFF; CDR3 DNA: TGTGCCTGGAGTGTAGTGCACCGGACAGGGAAAGGCTACAATGAGCAGTTCTTC; V gene: TRBV30; clone size: .; D gene: TRBD1; J gene: TRBJ2-1
CDR3 protein: CAIRERGDEQFF; CDR3 DNA: TGTGCCATCAGGGAAAGGGGGGATGAGCAGTTCTTC; V gene: TRBV10-3; clone size: few; D gene: .; J gene: TRBJ2-1
CDR3 protein: CASSELRQRDNEQFF; CDR3 DNA: TGTGCCAGCAGTGAATTGAGACAGCGAGACAATGAGCAGTTCTTC; V gene: TRBV6-1; clone size: .; D gene: .; J gene: TRBJ2-1
CDR3 protein: CCARVPRRLALTDTQYF; CDR3 DNA: TGCTGTGCTAGAGTTCCGAGAAGACTAGCGCTGACAGATACGCAGTATTTT; V gene: TRBV20-1; clone size: .; D gene: TRBD2; J gene: TRBJ2-3
CDR3 protein: CSVEGLGWYGYTF; CDR3 DNA: TGCAGCGTTGAAGGTCTGGGGTGGTATGGCTACACCTTC; V gene: TRBV29-1; clone size: few; D gene: .; J gene: TRBJ1-2
CDR3 protein: CASSDPPRGHSNQPQHF; CDR3 DNA: TGTGCCAGCAGTGACCCCCCTCGAGGGCATAGCAATCAGCCCCAGCATTTT; V gene: TRBV6-4; clone size: .; D gene: .; J gene: TRBJ1-5
CDR3 protein: CSASELEETQYF; CDR3 DNA: TGCAGTGCTAGCGAGCTAGAAGAGACCCAGTACTTC; V gene: TRBV20-1; clone size: few; D gene: .; J gene: TRBJ2-5
CDR3 protein: CSAAQGVSNQPQHF; CDR3 DNA: TGCAGTGCTGCACAGGGAGTTAGCAATCAGCCCCAGCATTTT; V gene: TRBV20-1; clone size: .; D gene: .; J gene: TRBJ1-5
CDR3 protein: CASTAGRNEQFF; CDR3 DNA: TGCGCCAGCACGGCAGGGAGGAATGAGCAGTTCTTC; V gene: TRBV5-1; clone size: .; D gene: .; J gene: TRBJ2-1
CDR3 protein: CASSGTGSYNEQFF; CDR3 DNA: TGTGCCAGCTCAGGGACAGGGAGCTACAATGAGCAGTTCTTC; V gene: TRBV18; clone size: .; D gene: TRBD1; J gene: TRBJ2-1
CDR3 protein: CSVEGDTTRYGYTF; CDR3 DNA: TGCAGCGTTGAAGGGGACACTACCCGCTATGGCTACACCTTC; V gene: TRBV29-1; clone size: .; D gene: .; J gene: TRBJ1-2
CDR3 protein: CSAGGPDTQYF; CDR3 DNA: TGCAGCGCAGGTGGGCCAGATACGCAGTATTTT; V gene: TRBV29-1; clone size: few; D gene: .; J gene: TRBJ2-3
CDR3 protein: CASSLRRVGADTQYF; CDR3 DNA: TGTGCCAGCAGTTTAAGGAGGGTCGGAGCAGATACGCAGTATTTT; V gene: TRBV27; clone size: few; D gene: .; J gene: TRBJ2-3
CDR3 protein: CSVGTLFTGELFF; CDR3 DNA: TGCAGCGTTGGCACTCTGTTCACCGGGGAGCTGTTTTTT; V gene: TRBV29-1; clone size: .; D gene: .; J gene: TRBJ2-2
CDR3 protein: CATAGLAGGIQYF; CDR3 DNA: TGTGCCACCGCGGGACTAGCGGGAGGGATTCAGTACTTC; V gene: TRBV19; clone size: .; D gene: TRBD2; J gene: TRBJ2-4
CDR3 protein: CASSLSDSDNQPQHF; CDR3 DNA: TGCGCCAGCAGTCTATCGGACAGCGACAATCAGCCCCAGCATTTT; V gene: TRBV5-1; clone size: .; D gene: .; J gene: TRBJ1-5
CDR3 protein: CASSSGTSGSVYNEQFF; CDR3 DNA: TGTGCCAGCAGCTCCGGGACTAGCGGGAGTGTTTACAATGAGCAGTTCTTC; V gene: TRBV11-3; clone size: .; D gene: TRBD2; J gene: TRBJ2-1
CDR3 protein: CASSQGEGDYGYTF; CDR3 DNA: TGCGCCAGCAGCCAGGGGGAAGGAGACTATGGCTACACCTTC; V gene: TRBV4-3; clone size: .; D gene: .; J gene: TRBJ1-2
CDR3 protein: CASRAGQLNTEAFF; CDR3 DNA: TGTGCCAGCAGAGCGGGACAACTGAACACTGAAGCTTTCTTT; V gene: TRBV6-2/TRBV6-3; clone size: .; D gene: .; J gene: TRBJ1-1